This is a list of T cell receptor beta chains from one sample in a study of shared clonotypes between healthy human individuals. Produced via immunoSEQ multiplex PCR; TCRdb's table is partial and in-frame only. The repertoire holds nearly 1 million clones, with over 60% as singletons. Sequenced material: memory CD4+ T cells sorted from blood. These receptors were obtained from a man in his late teens or twenties in good health. Both conserved end residues are part of each CDR3. D genes are given only for firm matches. The size of a clone is reported for some rows only, either as once, few or many, or as a class for expanded clones.

clone size: NA
J gene: TRBJ1-6
D gene: TRBD1
V gene: TRBV6-5
CDR3 DNA: TGTGCCAGCAGTTACGCCCCGGGACAGGGGAATTCACCCCTCCACTTT
CDR3 protein: CASSYAPGQGNSPLHF

clone size: NA
J gene: TRBJ1-2
D gene: NA
V gene: TRBV19
CDR3 DNA: TGTGCCAGTAGTCGGGTAGCTAACTATGGCTACACCTTC
CDR3 protein: CASSRVANYGYTF

clone size: NA
J gene: TRBJ2-3
D gene: NA
V gene: TRBV5-1
CDR3 DNA: TGCGCCAGCAGAGAAGGGTCCACGGATACGCAGTATTTT
CDR3 protein: CASREGSTDTQYF

clone size: NA
J gene: TRBJ2-3
D gene: NA
V gene: TRBV4-1
CDR3 DNA: TGCGCCAGCAGCCAAGATCCCCGTACGCAGTATTTT
CDR3 protein: CASSQDPRTQYF

clone size: once
J gene: TRBJ2-1
D gene: TRBD2
V gene: TRBV28
CDR3 DNA: TGTGCCAGCAGTTGGATGGGCGGGGGGTTAATCAATGAGCAGTTCTTC
CDR3 protein: CASSWMGGGLINEQFF

clone size: NA
J gene: TRBJ1-2
D gene: NA
V gene: TRBV30
CDR3 DNA: TGTGCCGCCGGGGGCTACACCTTC
CDR3 protein: CAAGGYTF

clone size: NA
J gene: TRBJ2-2
D gene: NA
V gene: TRBV18
CDR3 DNA: TGTGCCAGCTCACCACTCGCAGGGGAGCTGTTTTTT
CDR3 protein: CASSPLAGELFF

clone size: NA
J gene: TRBJ2-3
D gene: NA
V gene: TRBV5-5
CDR3 DNA: TGTGCCAGCAGCTCCTCCGGCCCGACTATACAAGATACGCAGTATTTT
CDR3 protein: CASSSSGPTIQDTQYF

clone size: NA
J gene: TRBJ2-2
D gene: NA
V gene: TRBV6-1
CDR3 DNA: TGTGCCAGCAGTGCACAGGGGGGGACGAACACCGGGGAGCTGTTTTTT
CDR3 protein: CASSAQGGTNTGELFF

clone size: once
J gene: TRBJ1-4
D gene: NA
V gene: TRBV5-1
CDR3 DNA: TGCGCCAGCAGCCCGAACGAAGGGTTGGGAGAAAAACTGTTTTTT
CDR3 protein: CASSPNEGLGEKLFF

clone size: NA
J gene: TRBJ2-5
D gene: TRBD1
V gene: TRBV5-1
CDR3 DNA: TGCGCCAGCAAGGGGACAGGGGGCGGGGAGACCCAGTACTTC
CDR3 protein: CASKGTGGGETQYF

clone size: NA
J gene: TRBJ2-1
D gene: NA
V gene: TRBV11-2
CDR3 DNA: TGTGCCAGCAGCCCTTTGGGGACCCCTGATAATGAGCAGTTCTTC
CDR3 protein: CASSPLGTPDNEQFF

clone size: NA
J gene: TRBJ2-3
D gene: NA
V gene: TRBV4-1
CDR3 DNA: TGCGCCAGCAGCCAAGGGTACCCGCTAGGTTCAGATACGCAGTATTTT
CDR3 protein: CASSQGYPLGSDTQYF

clone size: once
J gene: TRBJ2-3
D gene: NA
V gene: TRBV19
CDR3 DNA: TGTGCCAGTAGTATACAAACCTTCACAGATACGCAGTATTTT
CDR3 protein: CASSIQTFTDTQYF

clone size: NA
J gene: TRBJ1-2
D gene: NA
V gene: TRBV28
CDR3 DNA: TGTGCCAGCAGTGGGGCCTACTATGGCTACACCTTC
CDR3 protein: CASSGAYYGYTF

clone size: NA
J gene: TRBJ1-1
D gene: NA
V gene: TRBV19
CDR3 DNA: TGTGCCAGTAGTAGAAAAGGTGATACTGAAGCTTTCTTT
CDR3 protein: CASSRKGDTEAFF

clone size: NA
J gene: TRBJ1-5
D gene: NA
V gene: TRBV5-4
CDR3 DNA: TGTGCCAGCAGCAAGGACGGTTACAATCAGCCCCAGCATTTT
CDR3 protein: CASSKDGYNQPQHF

clone size: NA
J gene: TRBJ2-7
D gene: TRBD1
V gene: TRBV6-5
CDR3 DNA: TGTGCCAGCAGGTCGGGACAGGGCAACTCCTACGAGCAGTACTTC
CDR3 protein: CASRSGQGNSYEQYF

clone size: many
J gene: TRBJ2-2
D gene: NA
V gene: TRBV7-9
CDR3 DNA: TGTGCCAGCAGCCTCTCCATGAACACCGGGGAGCTGTTTTTT
CDR3 protein: CASSLSMNTGELFF

clone size: NA
J gene: TRBJ1-6
D gene: NA
V gene: TRBV19
CDR3 DNA: TGTGCCAGTAGTACCCGGCCACAAGATTCACCCCTCCACTTT
CDR3 protein: CASSTRPQDSPLHF

clone size: NA
J gene: TRBJ2-7
D gene: NA
V gene: TRBV5-1
CDR3 DNA: TGCGCCAGCAGCTGGGACGGCCCCTACGAGCAGTACTTC
CDR3 protein: CASSWDGPYEQYF

clone size: few
J gene: TRBJ1-6
D gene: NA
V gene: TRBV19
CDR3 DNA: TGTGCCAGTAGTATATCAAGCAATTCACCCCTCCACTTT
CDR3 protein: CASSISSNSPLHF

clone size: once
J gene: TRBJ2-7
D gene: NA
V gene: TRBV5-4
CDR3 DNA: TGTGCCAGCAGCTTGTCCCCGGGATCGAAGAACGAGCAGTACTTC
CDR3 protein: CASSLSPGSKNEQYF

clone size: NA
J gene: TRBJ2-1
D gene: NA
V gene: TRBV5-6
CDR3 DNA: TGTGCCAGCAGCTCAGTGAGGGGGGTCGATGAGCAGTTCTTC
CDR3 protein: CASSSVRGVDEQFF

clone size: few
J gene: TRBJ1-2
D gene: NA
V gene: TRBV4-3
CDR3 DNA: TGCGCCAGCAGCCAAGATCCCTTAGCTAACTATGGCTACACCTTC
CDR3 protein: CASSQDPLANYGYTF

clone size: few
J gene: TRBJ2-5
D gene: NA
V gene: TRBV7-9
CDR3 DNA: TGTGCCAGCAGACAGGGACAATCGTCCTTCCAAGAGACCCAGTACTTC
CDR3 protein: CASRQGQSSFQETQYF

clone size: NA
J gene: TRBJ2-2
D gene: NA
V gene: TRBV7-2
CDR3 DNA: TGTGCCAGCAGCTTAGAACACCGAAGGACCGGGGAGCTGTTTTTT
CDR3 protein: CASSLEHRRTGELFF

clone size: few
J gene: TRBJ2-3
D gene: NA
V gene: TRBV19
CDR3 DNA: TGTGCCAGTAGTATAGCCATCCTAGATACGCAGTATTTT
CDR3 protein: CASSIAILDTQYF

clone size: NA
J gene: TRBJ2-5
D gene: TRBD1
V gene: TRBV19
CDR3 DNA: TGTGCCAGTAGTACGAACACAGGGGGCGGGGAGACCCAGTACTTC
CDR3 protein: CASSTNTGGGETQYF

clone size: NA
J gene: TRBJ1-1
D gene: NA
V gene: TRBV14
CDR3 DNA: TGTGCCAGCAGCCAAGATCTTTGGGGGCTCGCTGAAGCTTTCTTT
CDR3 protein: CASSQDLWGLAEAFF

clone size: NA
J gene: TRBJ1-5
D gene: NA
V gene: TRBV28
CDR3 DNA: TGTGCCAGCAGTTCCTCCCTTTCTGAGCCCCAGCATTTT
CDR3 protein: CASSSSLSEPQHF

clone size: NA
J gene: TRBJ2-4
D gene: NA
V gene: TRBV2
CDR3 DNA: TGTGCCAGCATGAACGGACCCCTATTAGCCAAAAACATTCAGTACTTC
CDR3 protein: CASMNGPLLAKNIQYF

clone size: few
J gene: TRBJ1-1
D gene: NA
V gene: TRBV30
CDR3 DNA: TGTGCCTGGAGTCTCGTCTTAAACACTGAAGCTTTCTTT
CDR3 protein: CAWSLVLNTEAFF

clone size: NA
J gene: TRBJ2-7
D gene: NA
V gene: TRBV7-2
CDR3 DNA: TGTGCCAGCAGCCCCTCCCCCCAGGGTGAGCAGTACTTC
CDR3 protein: CASSPSPQGEQYF

clone size: few
J gene: TRBJ1-1
D gene: NA
V gene: TRBV27
CDR3 DNA: TGTGCCAGCAGTTTATATCGGAACACTGAAGCTTTCTTT
CDR3 protein: CASSLYRNTEAFF

clone size: NA
J gene: TRBJ2-5
D gene: TRBD1
V gene: TRBV7-2
CDR3 DNA: TGTGCCAGCAGTCCGACAGGGGGCCCAGAGACCCAGTACTTC
CDR3 protein: CASSPTGGPETQYF